Listed below are T cell receptor beta chains from one sample, sequenced in a study of blood T cell repertoires in COVID-19. TCRdb's copy holds only in-frame clones and misses some; the assay was immunoSEQ multiplex PCR. Here the sample spans approximately 200,000 clones, more than 80% being singletons. The specimen sequenced was peripheral blood. Receptors were obtained from a man aged 25 to 40 with COVID-19, enrolled during active disease. Each CDR3 is given without its conserved first and last residue. Clone size is stated in some rows and not others, as once, few, many or a class when expanded.

j_gene,abundance,v_gene,CDR3aa
TRBJ1-2,NA,TRBV9,ASSAVGSGQGLANYGYT
TRBJ2-1,NA,TRBV5-6,ASSPLAGVTYNEQF
TRBJ2-1,NA,TRBV30,AWIKASGSSYNEQF
TRBJ1-5,NA,TRBV19,ASSPTGFQPQH
TRBJ1-1,NA,TRBV18,ASYPGTGMTEAF
TRBJ1-3,NA,TRBV27,ASSLTFASSGNTIY
TRBJ2-7,NA,TRBV10-3,AIRDSFGYEQY
TRBJ2-1,once,TRBV10-2,ASGEVVGGNEQF
TRBJ2-2,NA,TRBV9,ASSVGQGNTGELF
TRBJ2-5,NA,TRBV7-2,ASSLYGAGGTETQY
TRBJ1-2,once,TRBV7-2,ASSSGHRPVLSNYGYT
TRBJ2-7,NA,TRBV7-3,ASSLFLGQQYEQY
TRBJ1-2,NA,TRBV19,ASSPIGNAGSNYGYT
TRBJ1-3,NA,TRBV4-2,ASSQTAGGNTIY
TRBJ2-7,NA,TRBV7-2,ASSFTSGSHYEQY
TRBJ2-7,NA,TRBV6-6,ASSPTSGASYEQY
TRBJ2-3,NA,TRBV5-1,ASSWETGHRYTQY
TRBJ2-1,NA,TRBV27,ASRRSSPNEQF
TRBJ2-7,NA,TRBV28,ASSLSGRGVSEQY
TRBJ1-1,once,TRBV10-3,AISGGAGDEAF
TRBJ2-7,once,TRBV28,ASGLDRDSYEQY
TRBJ1-5,NA,TRBV19,ASSIGDTHQPQH
TRBJ1-2,NA,TRBV7-8,ASSPGQGNYGYT
TRBJ2-3,NA,TRBV12-5,ASGLVRKGHLLAETDTQY
TRBJ1-6,NA,TRBV7-6,ASSIGTGGSSYNSPLH
TRBJ2-2,NA,TRBV7-3,ASSAIASTGELF
TRBJ1-3,NA,TRBV3-1/TRBV3-2,ASSPRLDTIY
TRBJ2-1,NA,TRBV4-3,ASSQSFGGDNEQF
TRBJ2-1,NA,TRBV29-1,SVARTGLGHNEQF
TRBJ2-3,NA,TRBV5-1,ASSLGSTSTDTQY
TRBJ1-1,NA,TRBV11-3,ASSWTVNTEAF
TRBJ2-5,NA,TRBV11-2,ASSLGASGEQETQY
TRBJ2-4,once,TRBV4-1,ASSPTAAGAKNIQY
TRBJ1-5,NA,TRBV7-9,ASSQSRSNQPQH
TRBJ1-5,NA,TRBV6-6,ASSYSNIPNQPQH
TRBJ1-2,NA,TRBV28,ASSQYGYT
TRBJ2-7,NA,TRBV27,ASREVSGTYEQY
TRBJ2-3,NA,TRBV5-1,ASSFGQGTDTQY
TRBJ2-1,NA,TRBV24-1,ATSDSFSGRENNEQF
TRBJ1-5,NA,TRBV15,ATSRDIIGTQPQH
TRBJ1-6,NA,TRBV6-1,ASSEWRWVSDSPLH
TRBJ1-1,NA,TRBV28,ASSLLVSGTEAF
TRBJ2-5,once,TRBV20-1,SASGIVVGTGGFLETQY
TRBJ2-7,few,TRBV19,ASSRERGRNEQY
TRBJ1-5,NA,TRBV29-1,SVRGSNNQPQH
TRBJ1-1,NA,TRBV28,ASSPTGGYTEAF
TRBJ1-5,NA,TRBV7-2,ASSPTTDQPQH
TRBJ1-2,once,TRBV5-1,ASSHGQDYGYT
TRBJ2-1,NA,TRBV19,ASSIRAAGGYNNEQF
TRBJ2-5,NA,TRBV28,ASKVKEPRETQY
TRBJ1-4,NA,TRBV28,ASSREGEKLF
TRBJ2-1,NA,TRBV6-5,ASSSGDEQF
TRBJ2-2,NA,TRBV18,ASSPAGLAGGVGELF
TRBJ1-1,NA,TRBV28,ASVTGANTEAF
TRBJ1-5,NA,TRBV28,ASREVGRTGTGVGNQPQH